Reported below is one T cell receptor (beta chain). The record originates from a study of OX40 agonist ivuxolimab in advanced cancers. The assay was immunoSEQ multiplex PCR, and TCRdb's table has in-frame clones only and misses some. The table shows about 76,000 clones, with roughly four fifths occurring only once. With 6 bases clipped from V and 5 bases from J, the junction kept 9 bases outside the gene matches. The V gene's germline CDR1 is ENHRY and CDR2 SYGVKD. CDR3 length: 15 residues. This TCR derives from an adult with an advanced solid tumor such as melanoma, head and neck, liver or kidney cancer. Material: CD4+ or CD8+ T cells sorted from blood, obtained in a trial of the OX40 agonist ivuxolimab. The chain links TRBV10-3 to TRBJ2-1, with 8 bases matching TRBD1. CDR3 bases: TGTGCCATCAGACGGACAGGGATGGGCGACAATGAGCAGTTCTTC. Translated, it gives CAIRRTGMGDNEQFF.